The rows below give T cell receptor beta chains drawn from one sample of a study of cytomegalovirus exposure and HLA in healthy donors. Profiling relied on immunoSEQ multiplex PCR, and the TCRdb table lists in-frame clones only, not all of them. This table lists approximately 180,000 clones. Sequencing was carried out using PBMCs. These receptors were obtained from a man aged 25-45 years in good health and CMV-seronegative. Each CDR3 is given with its conserved first and last residue. Fields, in order: V gene, D gene, J gene, CDR3 length, CDR3 protein, CDR3 DNA. A D gene is named only where the DNA matches it firmly.

>TRBV5-5|-|TRBJ1-4|16
CASSINYTPTNEKLFF
TGTGCCAGCAGCATAAACTACACGCCAACTAATGAAAAACTGTTTTTT
>TRBV18|-|TRBJ1-2|13
CASSLDRDYGYTF
TGTGCCAGCTCATTAGACAGAGACTATGGCTACACCTTC
>TRBV6-4|-|TRBJ1-1|13
CASSAAPGYEAFF
TGTGCCAGCAGCGCGGCACCGGGTTATGAAGCTTTCTTT
>TRBV20-1|-|TRBJ2-1|11
CSAMLAAQQFF
TGCAGTGCTATGTTAGCCGCACAGCAGTTCTTC
>TRBV7-2|TRBD1|TRBJ2-4|16
CASSPRQGSAKNIQYF
TGTGCCAGCAGTCCTCGACAGGGATCGGCCAAAAACATTCAGTACTTC
>TRBV11-2|TRBD2|TRBJ2-7|16
CASSPLLAGGLYEQYF
TGTGCCAGCAGCCCACTACTAGCGGGAGGGCTCTACGAGCAGTACTTC
>TRBV14|-|TRBJ2-5|14
CASSQPQGQETQYF
TGTGCCAGCAGCCAACCCCAGGGGCAAGAGACCCAGTACTTC
>TRBV20-1|-|TRBJ1-1|9
CSAFVGAFF
TGCAGTGCTTTCGTCGGAGCTTTCTTT
>TRBV7-9|-|TRBJ1-1|12
CASNSMNTEAFF
TGTGCCAGCAACAGCATGAACACTGAAGCTTTCTTT
>TRBV6-6|-|TRBJ1-1|15
CASSYPTGGDAEAFF
TGTGCCAGCAGTTACCCCACCGGAGGGGACGCTGAAGCTTTCTTT
>TRBV4-1|TRBD1|TRBJ2-4|18
CASSQERWDRLAKNIQYF
TGCGCCAGCAGCCAAGAAAGGTGGGACAGGCTAGCCAAAAACATTCAGTACTTC
>TRBV19|TRBD1|TRBJ2-7|14
CASSTGQGTYEQYF
TGTGCCAGTTCCACGGGACAGGGCACCTACGAGCAGTACTTC
>TRBV18|TRBD1|TRBJ1-5|15
CASSKEVGGSQPQHF
TGTGCCAGCTCAAAAGAGGTAGGGGGCAGTCAGCCCCAGCATTTT
>TRBV2|-|TRBJ1-2|14
CASSEETANYGYTF
TGTGCCAGCAGTGAAGAGACAGCAAACTATGGCTACACCTTC
>TRBV10-3|TRBD2|TRBJ2-1|15
CAISPGRGEYNEQFF
TGTGCCATCAGTCCAGGGCGGGGGGAATACAATGAGCAGTTCTTC
>TRBV4-3|-|TRBJ2-2|15
CASSQESPGTGELFF
TGCGCCAGCAGCCAAGAGTCTCCGGGAACCGGGGAGCTGTTTTTT
>TRBV25-1|-|TRBJ2-5|14
CASSDAGGGETQYF
TGTGCCAGCAGTGATGCGGGCGGAGGAGAGACCCAGTACTTC
>TRBV19|-|TRBJ1-1|14
CASSIKAGRIEAFF
TGTGCCAGTAGTATTAAAGCGGGCAGAATTGAAGCTTTCTTT
>TRBV5-1|TRBD2|TRBJ2-7|16
CASSSSTSASSYEQYF
TGCGCCAGCAGCTCCTCGACTAGCGCTAGCTCCTACGAGCAGTACTTC
>TRBV14|-|TRBJ2-2|14
CASSTPWATGELFF
TGTGCCAGCAGCACCCCTTGGGCCACCGGGGAGCTGTTTTTT
>TRBV18|TRBD2|TRBJ2-2|16
CASSLWTSGNTGELFF
TGTGCCAGCTCACTCTGGACTAGCGGGAACACCGGGGAGCTGTTTTTT
>TRBV7-9|-|TRBJ2-1|14
CASSLELASPGQFF
TGTGCCAGCAGCTTAGAACTTGCCTCTCCAGGACAGTTCTTC
>TRBV4-1|-|TRBJ2-7|13
CASSQGGHYEQYF
TGCGCCAGCAGCCAAGGGGGGCACTACGAGCAGTACTTC
>TRBV7-9|TRBD2|TRBJ2-1|15
CASSLERELYNEQFF
TGTGCCAGCAGCTTAGAGCGGGAACTATACAATGAGCAGTTCTTC
>TRBV18|-|TRBJ1-2|18
CASSPPVSAGSRNYGYTF
TGTGCCAGCTCACCACCGGTTTCAGCCGGTAGCCGTAACTATGGCTACACCTTC
>TRBV30|TRBD2|TRBJ2-7|14
CAWSGLAFSYEQYF
TGTGCCTGGAGCGGACTAGCGTTCTCCTACGAGCAGTACTTC
>TRBV30|-|TRBJ1-3|13
CAWSVGDGNTIYF
TGTGCCTGGAGTGTAGGAGATGGAAACACCATATATTTT
>TRBV11-2|TRBD2|TRBJ2-6|12
CAGGDGANVLTF
TGTGCCGGGGGGGATGGGGCCAACGTCCTGACTTTC
>TRBV30|-|TRBJ2-5|13
CAWSRLVEETQYF
TGTGCCTGGAGTCGTCTAGTCGAAGAGACCCAGTACTTC
>TRBV7-3|TRBD1|TRBJ2-5|14
CASRPTGGGETQYF
TGTGCCAGCAGACCAACAGGGGGCGGGGAGACCCAGTACTTC
>TRBV9|-|TRBJ1-1|13
CASSVGQYTEAFF
TGTGCCAGCAGCGTAGGGCAGTATACTGAAGCTTTCTTT
>TRBV27|-|TRBJ1-5|17
CASSRVQGEWGNQPQHF
TGTGCCAGCAGTCGCGTACAGGGAGAGTGGGGCAATCAGCCCCAGCATTTT
>TRBV11-2|TRBD1|TRBJ1-1|13
CASSGGQGLEAFF
TGTGCCAGCAGCGGGGGACAGGGCCTGGAAGCTTTCTTT
>TRBV9|TRBD1|TRBJ1-1|17
CASSASPGQGLGTEAFF
TGTGCCAGCAGCGCTAGCCCGGGACAGGGTTTGGGGACTGAAGCTTTCTTT
>TRBV5-6|TRBD2|TRBJ2-7|15
CASAPGLAGDYEQYF
TGTGCCAGCGCTCCTGGGTTAGCGGGGGACTACGAGCAGTACTTC
>TRBV6-6|-|TRBJ1-3|13
CASAGLSGNTIYF
TGTGCCAGCGCAGGCTTATCTGGAAACACCATATATTTT
>TRBV29-1|-|TRBJ2-1|15
CSVEGITVSYNEQFF
TGCAGCGTTGAAGGCATTACAGTCAGCTACAATGAGCAGTTCTTC
>TRBV19|-|TRBJ2-3|14
CASSPGDSTDTQYF
TGTGCCAGTAGTCCAGGGGACAGCACAGATACGCAGTATTTT
>TRBV6-5|-|TRBJ1-1|14
CASSRQALNTEAFF
TGTGCCAGCAGTCGACAGGCGTTGAACACTGAAGCTTTCTTT
>TRBV13|TRBD1|TRBJ2-1|16
CASSLTGGPSYNEQFF
TGTGCCAGCAGCCTTACAGGGGGTCCCTCCTACAATGAGCAGTTCTTC
>TRBV11-3|TRBD2|TRBJ2-3|16
CASSTGLAGNTDTQYF
TGTGCCAGCAGCACAGGACTAGCGGGAAACACAGATACGCAGTATTTT
>TRBV12-5|-|TRBJ2-1|16
CASGLTGQSSYNEQFF
TGTGCTAGTGGTTTGACAGGGCAAAGCTCCTACAATGAGCAGTTCTTC